Below, 9 T cell receptor beta chains from the same sample are listed, as sequenced in a study of T-cell reconstitution after alpha-beta-depleted transplantation in children. The authors prepared the TCRbeta library with unique molecular identifiers. TCRdb fed the PCR reads into MiXCR, producing one record per CDR3 protein. The sample records about 830,000 distinct CDR3 sequences, roughly 15% being singletons. The specimen comprised PBMCs, mostly from graft donor cells, sampled 360 days after TCRalphabeta/CD19-depleted stem cell transplant. The receptor set was obtained from a male patient younger than 18 who had a stem cell transplant for acute lymphoblastic leukemia, so the T cells may come from the graft donor.

V and J are TRBV5-1 and TRBJ1-6; perhaps TRBD1 as D (5 bases). This CDR3 has 14 amino acids. With 2 bases removed from V and 9 bases from J, the gap between germline ends came to 12 bases. Germline V gene data show CDR1 as SGHRS and CDR2 as YFSETQ. The DNA of the CDR3 is TGCGCCAGCAGCTTCGGGGAGGGGCTTTCACCCCTCCACTTT. Amino acids: CASSFGEGLSPLHF.

V gene TRBV5-1 combines with J gene TRBJ2-7; 7 bases fit TRBD2. Germline trimming cut 7 bases from V and 4 bases from J; bases unmatched to any gene: 17. Germline CDR1 reads SGHRS; CDR2 reads YFSETQ. The CDR3 length is 16 residues. This chain's CDR3 is CASQRGSSGREYEQYF. CDR3 sequence (DNA): TGCGCCAGCCAGCGGGGATCGTCGGGGAGGGAATACGAGCAGTACTTC. Based on the CDR3 plus reference TRBV5-1 and TRBJ2-7, the full variable domain is KAGVTQTPRYLIKTRGQQVTLSCSPISGHRSVSWYQQTPGQGLQFLFEYFSETQRNKGNFPGRFSGRQFSNSRSEMNVSTLELGDSALYLCASQRGSSGREYEQYFGPGTRLTVT.

In its sample, this clonotype was seen many times. V and J are TRBV6-5 and TRBJ1-2; no firm D call. V was clipped by 8 bases and J by 6 bases, with 25 bases between them. The CDR3 contains 16 residues. Germline lookup yields CDR1 MNHEY and CDR2 SVGAGI. The CDR3 nucleotides are TGTGCCAGCCGACTGGCAAGTTATGGGAGGGAAAATGGCTACACCTTC. This translates into CASRLASYGRENGYTF.

The V and J genes are TRBV27 and TRBJ2-3; 12 positions agree with TRBD2. The V and J ends lost 2 bases and 2 bases, in that order; junction bases with no gene match: 11. This CDR3 is 19 amino acids long. The germline CDR1 and CDR2 sequences are MNHEY and SMNVEV (reference sequence). The CDR3 loop is CASSLRGGWTSGATDTQYF. The DNA of the CDR3 is TGTGCCAGCAGTTTACGTGGGGGTTGGACTAGCGGGGCCACAGATACGCAGTATTTT.

In its sample, this clonotype was seen a few times. The gene calls are TRBV5-1 and TRBJ2-2; TRBD2 might be the D (5 bases). Germline assignment: CDR1 SGHRS and CDR2 YFSETQ. V lost 6 bases and J 2 bases, leaving 11 bases between the germline ends. This CDR3 is 14 amino acids long. The chain's CDR3 is CASIRTVNTGELFF. CDR3 coding DNA: TGCGCCAGCATCCGGACTGTCAACACCGGGGAGCTGTTTTTT.

In the case of this clonotype: One end of the junction varies from germline; a read error may be responsible. The rearrangement uses TRBV3-1 and TRBJ2-1, with 10 bases aligning to TRBD2. The germline V gene encodes CDR1 LGHDT and CDR2 YNNKEL (reference sequence). CDR3 length: 18 residues. This chain's CDR3 is CTSSLKGRLAGLYNEQFF. The CDR3 DNA is TGTACCAGCAGTTTGAAGGGCAGACTAGCGGGTCTGTACAATGAGCAGTTCTTC.

This clonotype has a handful of counts. This chain uses TRBV29-1 with TRBJ2-5; D unresolved. The CDR3 sequence is 10 residues long. Trimming removed 6 bases at V and 6 bases at J, with 8 bases between. Germline CDR1 reads SQVTM; CDR2 reads ANQGSEA. CDR3 residues: CSVFTQTQYF. In DNA form, the CDR3 reads TGCAGCGTCTTTACCCAGACCCAGTACTTC.

The chain uses TRBV27 and TRBJ2-3; weak D call: TRBD2 (7 bases). Trimming removed 5 bases from V and 1 base from J, with 13 bases in between. The CDR3 extends over 15 amino acids. Germline V CDR1 and CDR2: MNHEY, SMNVEV (reference sequence). Here the CDR3 reads CASSLGGAGTDTQYF. DNA for the CDR3: TGTGCCAGCAGTCTAGGGGGGGCCGGCACAGATACGCAGTATTTT.

This clonotype was seen only a few times. The CDR3 nucleotides read TGTGCCAGCAGCCCCGGCGTCAGGACGCTCGGAGAGACCCAGTACTTC. As protein: CASSPGVRTLGETQYF. The V gene is TRBV9, the J gene TRBJ2-5; D gene ambiguous. The CDR3 has 16 amino acids. The V and J ends lost 4 bases and 4 bases respectively, with 20 bases between them. Germline V CDR1 and CDR2: SGDLS, YYNGEE.